These T cell receptor beta chains were read from a single sample in a study of T-cell memory formation after mild COVID-19. TCRdb re-called the 5' RACE reads with MiXCR, one entry per CDR3 protein. The table records 350,000 to 500,000 distinct CDR3 sequences, around 18% of them present only once. Source material: PBMCs or a T cell subset sorted from them (not recorded which). These receptors came from an adult woman who had mild COVID-19 (a few samples of this study predate the infection). Cell type and time point are not known. The CDR3 runs from the conserved cysteine through the conserved F or W. A D gene is named only where the DNA matches it firmly. Size is stated for part of the rows, as once, few or many counts, or as a class when the clone is expanded.

len,d_gene,abundance,v_gene,j_gene,CDR3nt,CDR3aa
16,.,.,TRBV9,TRBJ1-5,TGTGCCAGCAGCAACACGGAGAGGAGTTTTCGTCAGCCCCAGCATTTT,CASSNTERSFRQPQHF
16,.,many,TRBV7-2,TRBJ2-7,TGTGCCAGCAGTTATCCAGGAGGGCCCCGGGATTACGAGCAGTACTTC,CASSYPGGPRDYEQYF
16,.,few,TRBV6-5,TRBJ1-1,TGTGCCAGCAGTTACTCGAGTTGGCGGGAGAACACTGAAGCTTTCTTT,CASSYSSWRENTEAFF
13,TRBD2,.,TRBV20-1,TRBJ2-1,TGCAGTGCTATCGAAAATAGCGGGAGAGGGCAGTTCTTC,CSAIENSGRGQFF
13,.,few,TRBV29-1,TRBJ2-6,TGCAGCGTTCTGGTATCTGGGGCCAACGTCCTGACTTTC,CSVLVSGANVLTF
16,.,.,TRBV11-2,TRBJ1-3,TGTGCCAGCAGCCTTCACACCGGGACTCTGGGGAACACCATATATTTT,CASSLHTGTLGNTIYF
15,.,.,TRBV7-9,TRBJ2-1,TGTGCCAGCAGCTTAGGGGCGGGGAAGTACAATGAGCAGTTCTTC,CASSLGAGKYNEQFF
18,.,.,TRBV5-1,TRBJ1-2,TGCGCCAGCAGCTTGGCAGGGGCTGACACTCACGGGATCTATGGCTACACCTTC,CASSLAGADTHGIYGYTF
14,.,.,TRBV7-9,TRBJ1-1,TGTGCCAGCAGCGTCAGGAACAGGGACACTGAAGCTTTCTTT,CASSVRNRDTEAFF
15,.,.,TRBV5-1,TRBJ2-7,TGCGCCAGCAGCTTGGAAGCGGCCGGCAAGGACGAGCAGTACTTC,CASSLEAAGKDEQYF
13,.,few,TRBV27,TRBJ2-1,TGTGCCAGCAGTTTAACAGGGAGCCATGAGCAGTTCTTC,CASSLTGSHEQFF
14,.,.,TRBV18,TRBJ2-7,TGTGCCAGCTCACCTAGGGAGCCCCTCTACGAGCAGTACTTC,CASSPREPLYEQYF
14,.,many,TRBV12-3/TRBV12-4,TRBJ1-5,TGTGCCAGCAGCCTGGGCCAGGGCAATCAGCCCCAGCATTTT,CASSLGQGNQPQHF
15,.,.,TRBV24-1,TRBJ2-3,TGTGCCACCAGTGATTTGCTGGGGTATACAGATACGCAGTATTTT,CATSDLLGYTDTQYF
14,TRBD1,few,TRBV28,TRBJ1-2,TGTGCCAGCAGTAAACGGGACAGGGCGAAGGGCTACACCTTC,CASSKRDRAKGYTF
11,.,.,TRBV7-6,TRBJ2-7,TGTGCCAGCAGCTCACAGGTCGAGCAGTACTTC,CASSSQVEQYF
15,.,.,TRBV7-8,TRBJ1-4,TGTGCCAGCAGCAGGGGGGGTGCAACTAATGAAAAACTGTTTTTT,CASSRGGATNEKLFF
17,.,.,TRBV6-4,TRBJ2-3,TGTGCCAGCAGTGACTCTAAATGGACTGGAGGGACAGATACGCAGTATTTT,CASSDSKWTGGTDTQYF
12,.,.,TRBV5-6,TRBJ2-3,TGTGCCAGCAGCTTGACCCCGTATACGCAGTATTTT,CASSLTPYTQYF
18,TRBD2,.,TRBV11-2,TRBJ2-3,TGTGCCAGCAGCCCCGGGGGGGGAGGAGGGCTTAGCACAGATACGCAGTATTTT,CASSPGGGGGLSTDTQYF
17,.,.,TRBV7-3,TRBJ2-1,TGTGCCAGCAGCAGAACAGGGTTTGGAGGCGTCTACAATGAGCAGTTCTTC,CASSRTGFGGVYNEQFF
15,.,.,TRBV19,TRBJ2-1,TGTGCCAGTAGTACAGGGCCCGCGGTAGACAATGAGCAGTTCTTC,CASSTGPAVDNEQFF
17,TRBD2,few,TRBV4-1,TRBJ2-2,TGCGCCAGCAGCCTCATTCTAGCGGGAGTACACACCGGGGAGCTGTTTTTT,CASSLILAGVHTGELFF
19,.,.,TRBV30,TRBJ1-5,TGTGCCTGGAGTGTACCAACAGCCAGGAGCGTATATAGCAATCAGCCCCAGCATTTT,CAWSVPTARSVYSNQPQHF
13,.,few,TRBV30,TRBJ1-2,TGTGCCTGGAGCTACACAGGGATAGGTGGCTACACCTTC,CAWSYTGIGGYTF
12,.,few,TRBV2,TRBJ1-2,TGTGCCAGCAGTAGCATGATGGGGGGCTACACCTTC,CASSSMMGGYTF
16,TRBD1,few,TRBV3-1,TRBJ1-4,TGTGCCAGCAGCCATCCAGGGGGACCGGATAATGAAAAACTGTTTTTT,CASSHPGGPDNEKLFF
16,TRBD2,few,TRBV4-1,TRBJ2-1,TGCGCCAGCAGCCACTGGGAATTAGCGGGGGGAGGTGAGCAGTTCTTC,CASSHWELAGGGEQFF
11,.,few,TRBV24-1,TRBJ2-1,TGTGCCACCAGTGATATAAATGAGCAGTTCTTC,CATSDINEQFF
14,.,many,TRBV5-1,TRBJ2-2,TGTGCCAGCAGCTTAGGGGCGAACACCGGGGAGCTGTTTTTT,CASSLGANTGELFF
13,.,.,TRBV19,TRBJ1-2,TGTGCCAGTAGCTTTTCCCGGATTTATGGCTACACCTTC,CASSFSRIYGYTF
15,.,few,TRBV12-3/TRBV12-4,TRBJ1-1,TGTGCCAGCACCCTCCCACAGGGACGGAGGACTGAAGCTTTCTTT,CASTLPQGRRTEAFF
17,.,few,TRBV4-1,TRBJ2-1,TGCGCCAGCAGCCTCAGAGGTTGGTGGGGGGAGTACAATGAGCAGTTCTTC,CASSLRGWWGEYNEQFF
14,.,few,TRBV7-8,TRBJ2-7,TGTGCCAGCAGCTTAGACCCGGGGCGCTACGAGCAGTACTTC,CASSLDPGRYEQYF